The 13 T cell receptor beta chains in this list originate from one sample, sequenced in a study of CD8 T cells in ankylosing spondylitis. MiXCR was run by TCRdb on the 5' RACE reads, yielding one entry per CDR3 protein. Of approximately 180,000 distinct CDR3 sequences listed, over 15% are singletons. The source material was blood, either unsorted or a sorted T cell fraction (not recorded which). These receptors all stem from a male donor between 5 and 29 years old with ankylosing spondylitis or in good health (not recorded which).

This clonotype was picked up many times. V gene TRBV7-9 combines with J gene TRBJ1-4, with D unresolved. The CDR3 is 12 amino acids. Looked up from germline, CDR1 is SEHNR and CDR2 is FQNEAQ (reference sequence). V shed 2 bases and J shed 14 bases, with 12 bases lying between them. The CDR3 is CASSLNTSPLFF. For the CDR3, the DNA is TGTGCCAGCAGCTTAAATACCTCCCCCCTGTTTTTT. Combining the CDR3 with reference TRBV7-9 and TRBJ1-4 gives the whole variable domain DTGVSQNPRHKITKRGQNVTFRCDPISEHNRLYWYRQTLGQGPEFLTYFQNEAQLEKSRLLSDRFSAERPKGSFSTLEIQRTEQGDSAMYLCASSLNTSPLFFGSGTQLSVL.

This clonotype was detected ten times or more. The chain uses TRBV6-1 and TRBJ2-3, with D possibly being TRBD2 (5 bases). V lost 5 bases and J lost 0, with 9 bases in between. This CDR3 has 14 amino acids. The germline gives CDR1 MNHNS, CDR2 SASEGT. The CDR3 is CASSSAASTDTQYF. The CDR3 region has the DNA TGTGCCAGCAGTTCAGCGGCTAGCACAGATACGCAGTATTTT.

The chain has TRBV7-2 and TRBJ2-7; D unresolved. Trimming stripped 3 bases from V and 3 bases from J, with 15 bases between. Germline V gene data show CDR1 as SGHTA and CDR2 as FQGNSA. The length of the CDR3 is 15 residues. The CDR3 is CASSLGGRTLYEQYF. CDR3 DNA: TGTGCCAGCAGCTTGGGCGGCAGGACCCTCTACGAGCAGTACTTC.

This clonotype was recorded at least ten times. This chain uses TRBV5-1 with TRBJ2-1; 7 bases map to TRBD2. CDR1 is SGHRS and CDR2 is YFSETQ in the germline V gene. V was pared by 0 bases and J by 4 bases, with 7 bases of the junction left unmatched. This CDR3 region has 16 residues. The CDR3 DNA reads TGCGCCAGCAGCTTGGGGTTAGCGGGCTCTTACAATGAGCAGTTCTTC. Translating gives CASSLGLAGSYNEQFF.

This chain joins TRBV12-3 or TRBV12-4 and TRBJ2-1; no firm D call. V lost 6 bases, J lost 1 base, and 10 bases lay in between. CDR3 size: 14 residues. CDR3 region: CASRTSESYNEQFF. CDR3 coding DNA: TGTGCCAGCAGAACGTCCGAATCCTACAATGAGCAGTTCTTC.

At least ten counts were recorded for this clonotype. The rearrangement links TRBV11-2 to TRBJ2-1, with D unresolved. Germline V gene lookup returns CDR1 SGHAT and CDR2 FQNNGV. CDR3 length: 16 residues. Trimming removed 1 base from V and 1 base from J, with 11 bases in between. For the CDR3, the DNA is TGTGCCAGCAGCTTAGTAGGTTGGGGTTCCTACAATGAGCAGTTCTTC. Translated: CASSLVGWGSYNEQFF.

This clonotype was found many times. The rearrangement links TRBV4-1 to TRBJ2-5; 14 bases fit TRBD2. J was trimmed by 3 bases and V by 0 bases; bases with no gene match: 3. The CDR3 contains 17 residues. Germline V lookup: CDR1 MGHRA, CDR2 YSYEKL. CDR3 DNA: TGCGCCAGCAGCCAAGAGGGACTAGCGGGAGTAGAAGAGACCCAGTACTTC. Its protein is CASSQEGLAGVEETQYF.

The chain couples TRBV12-3 or TRBV12-4 to TRBJ1-5; D remains ambiguous. The ends were cut back, 1 base at V and 7 bases at J, with 8 bases in the middle. This CDR3 has 13 residues. The CDR3 DNA sequence: TGTGCCAGCAGTTTAGGGTTAGTGCAGCCCCAGCATTTT. Translated: CASSLGLVQPQHF.

This clonotype was counted many times. The rearrangement links TRBV7-2 to TRBJ2-2; D not certain. The V end was cut by 3 bases, the J end by 3 bases, with 5 bases between. The V gene's germline CDR1 is SGHTA and CDR2 FQGNSA. This CDR3 contains 13 residues. The CDR3 protein is CASSLHYTGELFF. As DNA, the CDR3 is TGTGCCAGCAGCTTGCACTACACCGGGGAGCTGTTTTTT. The full variable domain, in which reference TRBV7-2 and TRBJ2-2 provide the parts outside the CDR3, is GAGVSQSPSNKVTEKGKDVELRCDPISGHTALYWYRQSLGQGLEFLIYFQGNSAPDKSGLPSDRFSAERTGGSVSTLTIQRTQQEDSAVYLCASSLHYTGELFFGEGSRLTVL.

The chain uses TRBV20-1 and TRBJ2-7; perhaps D is TRBD1 or TRBD2 (5 bases each). Trimming cost V 3 bases and J 0 bases, with 21 bases left between them. This CDR3 is 17 amino acids long. Germline assignment: CDR1 DFQATT and CDR2 SNEGSKA (reference sequence). The CDR3 protein is CSASGTDQDRFSYEQYF. CDR3 in DNA: TGCAGTGCTAGTGGGACGGATCAAGACAGATTCTCCTACGAGCAGTACTTC.

The rearrangement uses TRBV27 and TRBJ2-2; 16 positions agree with TRBD2. Germline CDR1 MNHEY, CDR2 SMNVEV (reference sequence). The CDR3 runs to 19 residues. After removal of 4 bases from V and 5 bases from J, the junction contained 10 bases not matched to a gene. CDR3: CASSSGTSGRALGTGELFF. The CDR3 DNA sequence: TGTGCCAGCAGTTCGGGGACTAGCGGGAGGGCCCTAGGTACCGGGGAGCTGTTTTTT.

This clonotype was seen at least ten times. The gene calls are TRBV6-6 and TRBJ2-1, with D perhaps TRBD2 (5 bases). Between the trimmed V and J ends, which lost 0 bases and 4 bases, there was a span of 7 bases. The germline CDR1 and CDR2 sequences are MNHNY and SVGAGI (reference sequence). The CDR3 consists of 14 residues. As DNA, the CDR3 is TGTGCCAGCAGTTACTCGAGGGTATACAATGAGCAGTTCTTC. Its translation is CASSYSRVYNEQFF.

This clonotype was recorded at least ten times. The J gene is TRBJ2-5, the V gene TRBV12-3 or TRBV12-4, with a tentative D call TRBD2 (6 bases). CDR3 length: 14 amino acids. V gave up 4 bases and J gave up 2 bases, with 11 bases separating them. In DNA, the CDR3 is TGTGCCAGCAGTTACCGGGACTTTCAAGAGACCCAGTACTTC. Amino acids: CASSYRDFQETQYF.